Below are 16 T cell receptor beta chains sequenced from a single sample in a study of cytomegalovirus exposure and HLA in healthy donors (TCRdb year 2017). Libraries were made using the immunoSEQ multiplex PCR assay. For the multiplex PCR, a mixture combining 60 forward primers for TCR Vbeta segments and 13 reverse primers for TCR Jbeta segments was used. TCRdb mirrors the immuneACCESS table, restricted to in-frame sequences. Some clones are absent from its copies; in checked studies, under half trace to an unresolved V gene, and the reason for the others is unknown. A total of roughly 200,000 clones appear in this sample, 82% of them only once. The biggest ten clones account for around 0.52% of the sample. Material for sequencing was PBMCs. The receptors come from a woman in her forties or fifties in good health and CMV-seronegative.

The chain is built from TRBV5-4 and TRBJ2-5; perhaps TRBD1 as D (5 bases). The DNA end favors TRBJ2-7, so the J call may be wrong. The CDR3 length is 15 residues. The germline V gene encodes CDR1 SGHNT and CDR2 YYREEE (reference sequence). CDR3 DNA: TGTGCCAGCAGCCCTGACAGCAGGAGCTCCTACGAGCAGTACTTC. This codes for CASSPDSRSSYEQYF.

To note about this clone: Other DNA sequences of this sample code for an identical CDR3. V usage is TRBV29-1 and J usage is TRBJ2-3, with no clear D. CDR1 and CDR2 from the germline V gene are SQVTM and ANQGSEA. CDR3 length: 13 residues. The V gene lost 3 bases and the J gene lost 0 bases, with 7 bases spanning the gap. CDR3 sequence reads: CSVDSGSTDTQYF. DNA for the CDR3: TGCAGCGTTGATTCAGGCAGCACAGATACGCAGTATTTT.

The chain couples TRBV6-1 to TRBJ2-5; D is unresolved. The assigned J gene may be wrong: the sequence end matches TRBJ2-7 better. There are 13 residues in the CDR3. Looked up from germline, CDR1 is MNHNS and CDR2 is SASEGT. The chain's CDR3 is CASRGVRSYEQYF. In DNA, the CDR3 is TGTGCCAGCCGTGGAGTTCGCTCCTACGAGCAGTACTTC.

This sequence joins TRBV4-2 and TRBJ2-3; TRBD2 aligns across 7 bases. The CDR3 sequence is 16 residues long. Looked up from germline, CDR1 is LGHNA and CDR2 is YNFKEQ. Trimming cost V 4 bases and J 0 bases; bases outside gene matches: 7. CDR3 nucleotides: TGTGCCAGCAGCCCTCTAGCGGCCGCTAGCACAGATACGCAGTATTTT. It encodes CASSPLAAASTDTQYF.

The V gene is TRBV2, the J gene TRBJ1-1, with TRBD1 matching 7 bases. J lost 3 bases, V lost 4 bases, and 2 bases had no gene match. The germline CDR1 and CDR2 sequences are SNHLY and FYNNEI. CDR3 length: 13 amino acids. CDR3 loop: CASSGRGDTEAFF. DNA of the CDR3: TGTGCCAGCAGTGGCAGGGGGGACACTGAAGCTTTCTTT.

The CDR3 spells CASSLTGGAGDTQYF. CDR3 nucleotide sequence: TGCGCCAGCAGCTTGACCGGGGGGGCCGGGGATACGCAGTATTTT. The chain has TRBV5-1 and TRBJ2-3, with 8 bases aligning to TRBD2. Germline CDR1 and CDR2: SGHRS and YFSETQ. J gave up 6 bases and V 1 base, and 7 bases lay outside the gene matches. The CDR3 loop spans 15 amino acids.

CDR3 loop: CASSTNRERWTDTQYF. CDR3 bases: TGTGCCAGCAGTACCAACAGGGAGAGGTGGACAGATACGCAGTATTTT. The rearrangement uses TRBV28 and TRBJ2-3, with D tentatively TRBD1 (6 bases). CDR1 is MDHEN, CDR2 SYDVKM, per germline. The CDR3 length is 16 residues. V was cut by 5 bases and J by 3 bases, with 18 bases left in between.

The chain carries TRBV5-1 and TRBJ2-5; no clear D gene. Germline loops: CDR1 SGHRS, CDR2 YFSETQ. Trimming shortened V by 4 bases and J by 2 bases, and 3 bases separated the two germline ends. The CDR3 is 11 residues long. DNA of the CDR3: TGCGCCAGCAGCATACAAGAGACCCAGTACTTC. Residues: CASSIQETQYF. Full variable domain (outside the CDR3, taken from reference TRBV5-1 and TRBJ2-5): KAGVTQTPRYLIKTRGQQVTLSCSPISGHRSVSWYQQTPGQGLQFLFEYFSETQRNKGNFPGRFSGRQFSNSRSEMNVSTLELGDSALYLCASSIQETQYFGPGTRLLVL.

This clone came up once. The J gene is TRBJ2-1, the V gene TRBV28; no clear D. Trimming cost V 6 bases and J 5 bases, with 20 bases left between them. Looked up from germline, CDR1 is MDHEN and CDR2 is SYDVKM. The CDR3 is 16 residues long. DNA of the CDR3: TGTGCCAGCAGCCCTTTGGGCCAGAAGGAACACAATGAGCAGTTCTTC. It encodes CASSPLGQKEHNEQFF.

The chain uses TRBV7-9 and TRBJ2-3; D unclear. In germline, CDR1 is SEHNR, CDR2 FQNEAQ (reference sequence). This CDR3 spans 15 amino acids. V gave up 2 bases and J gave up 3 bases, with 12 bases separating them. CDR3 sequence reads: CASSLSRSSTDTQYF. CDR3 bases: TGTGCCAGCAGCTTATCGAGATCCTCAACAGATACGCAGTATTTT.

The chain combines TRBV7-6 with TRBJ2-7; maybe TRBD2 (6 bases). This CDR3 comprises 13 residues. Trimming took 5 bases from V and 6 from J, leaving 14 bases between them. The germline V gene has CDR1 SGHVS and CDR2 FNYEAQ. The CDR3 reads CASSVTRGAEQYF. The CDR3 DNA is TGTGCCAGCAGCGTGACTAGAGGGGCCGAGCAGTACTTC.

This sequence joins TRBV5-1 and TRBJ2-6; possibly TRBD2 for D (5 bases). This CDR3 is 14 amino acids long. Looked up from germline, CDR1 is SGHRS and CDR2 is YFSETQ. V dropped 5 bases and J dropped 2 bases, with 8 bases sitting between them. CDR3 region: CASRAGAGANVLTF. CDR3 coding DNA: TGCGCCAGCAGGGCGGGCGCTGGGGCCAACGTCCTGACTTTC.

The chain joins TRBV27 to TRBJ2-3; tentative D call: TRBD2 (6 bases). Germline V gene data show CDR1 as MNHEY and CDR2 as SMNVEV (reference sequence). Deletions cut 5 bases from V and 7 bases from J, with 10 bases between. This CDR3 has 12 amino acids. The CDR3 sequence: CASSTLANTQYF. The CDR3 DNA is TGTGCCAGCAGTACACTAGCAAATACGCAGTATTTT.

This clone was observed once. This chain uses TRBV5-4 with TRBJ2-3; 9 nucleotides match TRBD1. Trimming removed 5 bases from V and 0 bases from J; junction bases left unmatched: 4. The germline V gene encodes CDR1 SGHNT and CDR2 YYREEE (reference sequence). This CDR3 is 15 amino acids long. The DNA of the CDR3 is TGTGCCAGCAGAGCCGGGACAGGGAGCACAGATACGCAGTATTTT. The encoded protein is CASRAGTGSTDTQYF.

J is TRBJ2-1 and V is TRBV27; D is uncertain. There are 13 residues in the CDR3. Trimming cost V 2 bases and J 8 bases, with 10 bases left between them. The germline V gene encodes CDR1 MNHEY and CDR2 SMNVEV (reference sequence). Here the CDR3 DNA reads TGTGCCAGCAGTTTAAAGGCGGTCGATGAGCAGTTCTTC. This codes for CASSLKAVDEQFF.

The chain carries TRBV29-1 and TRBJ2-1; 9 bases map to TRBD2. The germline V gene encodes CDR1 SQVTM and CDR2 ANQGSEA. This CDR3 has 14 amino acids. Germline trimming cut 6 bases from V and 7 bases from J; bases unmatched to any gene: 10. The CDR3 DNA follows: TGCAGCGTCCCCCGGGGGACTAGCCATAATGAGCAGTTCTTC. This codes for CSVPRGTSHNEQFF.